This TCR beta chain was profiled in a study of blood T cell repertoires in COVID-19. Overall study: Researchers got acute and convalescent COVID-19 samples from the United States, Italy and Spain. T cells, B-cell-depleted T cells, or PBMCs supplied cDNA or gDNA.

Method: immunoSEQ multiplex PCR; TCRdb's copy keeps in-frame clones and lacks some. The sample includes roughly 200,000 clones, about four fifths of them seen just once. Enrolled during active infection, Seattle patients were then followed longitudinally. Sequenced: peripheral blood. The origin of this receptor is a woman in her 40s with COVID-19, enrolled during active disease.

The CDR3 is CASSGPSESSYNEQFF. The CDR3 DNA sequence: TGCGCCAGCAGCGGGCCTAGCGAGAGCTCCTACAATGAGCAGTTCTTC. V and J are TRBV5-1 and TRBJ2-1; perhaps TRBD2 as D (6 bases). This CDR3 comprises 16 residues. The V end was cut by 4 bases, the J end by 0 bases, with 14 bases between. The germline V gene encodes CDR1 SGHRS and CDR2 YFSETQ.